This entry concerns a single TCR beta chain. Its matching antigen is unknown. RNA totalling about 0.45 to 1 ug underwent reverse transcription with random hexamers. Across 54 Vbeta and 13 Jbeta, immunoSEQ multiplex PCR amplified TCR beta CDR3. TCRdb analysed the immunoSEQ multiplex PCR reads with MiXCR anew, one entry per CDR3 protein. The sample shows some 400,000 distinct CDR3 sequences, about 85% of them seen only once. The entry originates in a study of CD8 T cells in Susac syndrome. Study-wide results and caveats: That the number of individuals in its TCR sequencing and HLA analysis was relatively small was acknowledged by the study.

Peripheral blood CD8+ and CD4+ T cells were profiled by TCR beta sequencing. TEMRA cells were enriched by FACS, and CD4+ and CD8+ T cells were negatively isolated. This clonotype was obtained from a human donor with multiple sclerosis. The sample taken for sequencing was CD8+ T cells from PBMCs.

DNA of the CDR3: TGTGCCAGCAGTTCCCCTCGGCTGAACTATGGCTACACCTTC. Translated, it gives CASSSPRLNYGYTF. This chain joins TRBV6-5 and TRBJ1-2; no clear D gene. The CDR3 has 14 residues. Germline V gene data show CDR1 as MNHEY and CDR2 as SVGAGI. The V and J ends lost 4 bases and 2 bases respectively, with 11 bases between them.